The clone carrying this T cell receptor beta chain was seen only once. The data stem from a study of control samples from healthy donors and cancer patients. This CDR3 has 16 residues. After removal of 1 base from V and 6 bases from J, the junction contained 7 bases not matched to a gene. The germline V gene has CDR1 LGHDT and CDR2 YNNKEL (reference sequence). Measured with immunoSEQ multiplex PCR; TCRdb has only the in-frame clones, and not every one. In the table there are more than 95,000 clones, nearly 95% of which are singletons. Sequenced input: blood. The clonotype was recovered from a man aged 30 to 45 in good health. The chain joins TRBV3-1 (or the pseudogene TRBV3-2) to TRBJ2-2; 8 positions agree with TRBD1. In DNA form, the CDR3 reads TGTGCCAGCAGCCAAGCCCCAGGGGGCTTATCCGGGGAGCTGTTTTTT. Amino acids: CASSQAPGGLSGELFF.